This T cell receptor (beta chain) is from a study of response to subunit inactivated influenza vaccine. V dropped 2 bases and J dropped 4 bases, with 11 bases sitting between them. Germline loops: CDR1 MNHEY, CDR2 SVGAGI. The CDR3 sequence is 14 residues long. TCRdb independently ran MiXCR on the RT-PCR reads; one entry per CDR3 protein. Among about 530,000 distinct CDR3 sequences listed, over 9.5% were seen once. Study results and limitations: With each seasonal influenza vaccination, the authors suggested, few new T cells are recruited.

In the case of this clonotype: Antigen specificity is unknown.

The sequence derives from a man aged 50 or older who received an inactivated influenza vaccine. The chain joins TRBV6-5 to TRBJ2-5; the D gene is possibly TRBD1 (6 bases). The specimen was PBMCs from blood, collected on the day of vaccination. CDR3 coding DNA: TGTGCCAGCAGTTACAGGGGGAGAACAGAGACCCAGTACTTC. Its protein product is CASSYRGRTETQYF.